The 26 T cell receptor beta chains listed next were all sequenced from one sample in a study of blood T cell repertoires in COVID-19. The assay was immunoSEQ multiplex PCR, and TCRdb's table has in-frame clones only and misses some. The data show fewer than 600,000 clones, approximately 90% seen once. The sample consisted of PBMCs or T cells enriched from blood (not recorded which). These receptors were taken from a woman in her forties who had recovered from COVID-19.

Here the CDR3 reads CASSLGSGGTFVGYGYTF. The CDR3 DNA is TGTGCCAGCAGCTTAGGGAGCGGGGGGACTTTCGTTGGCTATGGCTACACCTTC. The chain has TRBV7-2 and TRBJ1-2, with a tentative D call TRBD1 (5 bases). CDR1 is SGHTA and CDR2 is FQGNSA in the germline V gene. The CDR3 totals 18 residues. V shed 1 base and J shed 4 bases, with 22 bases lying between them.

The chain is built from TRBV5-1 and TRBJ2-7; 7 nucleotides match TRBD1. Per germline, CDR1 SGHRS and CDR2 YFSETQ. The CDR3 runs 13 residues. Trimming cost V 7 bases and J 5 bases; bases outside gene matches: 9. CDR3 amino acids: CASGPRQGDEQYF. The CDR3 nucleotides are TGCGCCAGCGGGCCGAGACAGGGCGACGAGCAGTACTTC. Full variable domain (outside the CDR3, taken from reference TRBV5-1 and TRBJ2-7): KAGVTQTPRYLIKTRGQQVTLSCSPISGHRSVSWYQQTPGQGLQFLFEYFSETQRNKGNFPGRFSGRQFSNSRSEMNVSTLELGDSALYLCASGPRQGDEQYFGPGTRLTVT.

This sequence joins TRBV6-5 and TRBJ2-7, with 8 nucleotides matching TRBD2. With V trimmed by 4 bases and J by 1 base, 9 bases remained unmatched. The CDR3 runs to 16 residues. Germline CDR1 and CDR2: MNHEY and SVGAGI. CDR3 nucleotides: TGTGCCAGCAGTTCCCCGGGAGGGGCCCAGTCCTACGAGCAGTACTTC. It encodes CASSSPGGAQSYEQYF.

For the CDR3, the DNA is TGTGCCAGCTCGGGACTAGCGGGAGGTGGAAGTGAGCAGTTCTTC. Protein sequence: CASSGLAGGGSEQFF. The V and J genes are TRBV5-4 and TRBJ2-1; 15 bases are a match to TRBD2. The CDR3 covers 15 residues. Germline loops: CDR1 SGHNT, CDR2 YYREEE (reference sequence). Trimming at V came to 7 bases and at J to 9 bases, leaving 8 bases not matched to a gene.

CDR3 in DNA: TGCGCCAGCAGCCAAGATTTGGGGACAGGGGAGAGGGATTCACCCCTCCACTTT. This codes for CASSQDLGTGERDSPLHF. The V call is TRBV4-3, the J call TRBJ1-6, with 10 bases lining up with TRBD1. Germline V gives CDR1 LGHNA, CDR2 YSLEER. The junction had 10 bases not matched to a gene; V was cut back by 0 bases and J by 8 bases. The CDR3 is 18 residues long.

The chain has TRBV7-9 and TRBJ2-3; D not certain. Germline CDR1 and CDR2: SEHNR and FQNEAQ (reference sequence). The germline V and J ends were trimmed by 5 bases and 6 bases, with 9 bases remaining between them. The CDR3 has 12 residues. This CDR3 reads CASSPYKDTQYF. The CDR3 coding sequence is TGTGCCAGCAGCCCATACAAGGATACGCAGTATTTT.

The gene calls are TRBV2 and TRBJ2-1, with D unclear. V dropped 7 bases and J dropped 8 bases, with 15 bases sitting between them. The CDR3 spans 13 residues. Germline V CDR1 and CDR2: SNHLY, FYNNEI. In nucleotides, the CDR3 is TGTGCCAGCAAGAGACCGAGGTACGATGAGCAGTTCTTC. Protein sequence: CASKRPRYDEQFF.

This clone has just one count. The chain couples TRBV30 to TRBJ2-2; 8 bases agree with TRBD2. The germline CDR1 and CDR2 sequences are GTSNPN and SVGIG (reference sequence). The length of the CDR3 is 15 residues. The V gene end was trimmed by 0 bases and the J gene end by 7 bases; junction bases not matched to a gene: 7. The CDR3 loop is CAWSVSNGRDGELFF. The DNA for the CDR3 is TGTGCCTGGAGTGTGAGTAACGGGAGGGACGGGGAGCTGTTTTTT.

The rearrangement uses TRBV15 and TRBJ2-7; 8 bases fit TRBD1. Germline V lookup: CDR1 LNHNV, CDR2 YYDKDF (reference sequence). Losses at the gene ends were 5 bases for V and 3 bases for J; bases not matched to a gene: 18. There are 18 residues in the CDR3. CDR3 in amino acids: CATSPTSLDRETIYEQYF. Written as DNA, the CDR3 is TGTGCCACCAGCCCGACCAGCCTGGACAGGGAAACTATCTACGAGCAGTACTTC.

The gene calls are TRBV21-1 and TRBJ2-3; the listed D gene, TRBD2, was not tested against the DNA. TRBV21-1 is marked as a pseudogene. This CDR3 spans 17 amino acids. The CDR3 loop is CASSKALAGNSTDTQYF. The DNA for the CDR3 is TGTGCCAGCAGCAAAGCCCTAGCGGGAAATAGCACAGATACGCAGTATTTT.

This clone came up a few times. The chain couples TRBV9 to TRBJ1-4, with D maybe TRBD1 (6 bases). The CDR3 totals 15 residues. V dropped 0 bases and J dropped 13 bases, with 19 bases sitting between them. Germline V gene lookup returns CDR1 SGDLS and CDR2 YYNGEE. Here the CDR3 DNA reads TGTGCCAGCAGCGTAGGGGCCCTTGACAGGCCCCGACTGTTTTTT. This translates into CASSVGALDRPRLFF.

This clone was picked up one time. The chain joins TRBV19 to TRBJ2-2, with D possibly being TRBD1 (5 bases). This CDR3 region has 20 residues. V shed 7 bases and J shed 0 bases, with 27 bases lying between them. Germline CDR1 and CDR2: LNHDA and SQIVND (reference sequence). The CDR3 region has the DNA TGTGCCAGTACTACGATCACCCCGACAGTATCTTGGGCGAACACCGGGGAGCTGTTTTTT. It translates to CASTTITPTVSWANTGELFF.

This CDR3 reads CASSVVGQGNEQFF. The CDR3 bases are TGTGCCAGCAGCGTAGTTGGACAGGGGAATGAGCAGTTCTTC. This sequence joins TRBV13 and TRBJ2-1; TRBD1 agrees at 9 bases. V was clipped by 5 bases and J by 7 bases; unmatched bases: 6. CDR3 length equals 14 residues. Germline assignment: CDR1 PRHDT and CDR2 FYEKMQ (reference sequence).

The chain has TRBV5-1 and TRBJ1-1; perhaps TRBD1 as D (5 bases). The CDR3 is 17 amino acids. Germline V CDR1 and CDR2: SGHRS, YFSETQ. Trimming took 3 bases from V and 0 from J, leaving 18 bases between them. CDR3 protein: CASSSTRTREMNTEAFF. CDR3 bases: TGCGCCAGCAGCTCAACGAGAACCAGGGAAATGAACACTGAAGCTTTCTTT.

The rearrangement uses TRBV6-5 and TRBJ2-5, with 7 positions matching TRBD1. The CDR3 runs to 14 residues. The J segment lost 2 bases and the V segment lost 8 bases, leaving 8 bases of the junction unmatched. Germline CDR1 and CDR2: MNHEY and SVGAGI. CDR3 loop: CASGRQGPQETQYF. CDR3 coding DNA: TGTGCCAGCGGTCGACAGGGACCGCAAGAGACCCAGTACTTC.

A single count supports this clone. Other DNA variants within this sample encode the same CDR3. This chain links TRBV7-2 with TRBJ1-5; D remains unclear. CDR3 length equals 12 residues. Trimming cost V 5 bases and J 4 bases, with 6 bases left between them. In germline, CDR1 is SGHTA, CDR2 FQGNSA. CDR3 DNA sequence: TGTGCCAGCAGCCTTTATAATCAGCCCCAGCATTTT. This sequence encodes CASSLYNQPQHF.

CDR3 in DNA: TGTGCCAGCAGCCCGGGAGGGCCCCTCCACTTT. Translation: CASSPGGPLHF. This rearrangement joins TRBV6-2 or TRBV6-3 to TRBJ1-6, with D unclear. V lost 6 bases and J 13 bases, leaving 10 bases between the germline ends. Germline V gives CDR1 MNHEY, CDR2 SVGEGT. The CDR3 runs to 11 residues.

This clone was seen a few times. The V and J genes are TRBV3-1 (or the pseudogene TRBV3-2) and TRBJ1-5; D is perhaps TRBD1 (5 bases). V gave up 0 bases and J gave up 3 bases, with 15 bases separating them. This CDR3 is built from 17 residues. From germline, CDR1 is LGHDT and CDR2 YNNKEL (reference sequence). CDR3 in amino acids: CASSQEGGPYPNQPQHF. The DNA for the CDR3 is TGTGCCAGCAGCCAAGAGGGGGGTCCCTACCCCAATCAGCCCCAGCATTTT.

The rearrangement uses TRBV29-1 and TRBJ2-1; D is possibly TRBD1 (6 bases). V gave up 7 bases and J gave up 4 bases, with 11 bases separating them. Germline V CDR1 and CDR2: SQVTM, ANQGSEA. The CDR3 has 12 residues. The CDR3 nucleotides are TGCAGCGGGACAGAAACGTACAATGAGCAGTTCTTC. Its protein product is CSGTETYNEQFF.

CDR3 loop: CATEGVTYNEQFF. CDR3 nucleotide sequence: TGTGCCACCGAGGGGGTTACCTACAATGAGCAGTTCTTC. V usage is TRBV24-1 and J usage is TRBJ2-1; TRBD1 might be the D (6 bases). The germline CDR1 and CDR2 sequences are KGHDR and SFDVKD. CDR3 size: 13 residues. V lost 9 bases, J lost 2 bases, and 10 bases lay in between.

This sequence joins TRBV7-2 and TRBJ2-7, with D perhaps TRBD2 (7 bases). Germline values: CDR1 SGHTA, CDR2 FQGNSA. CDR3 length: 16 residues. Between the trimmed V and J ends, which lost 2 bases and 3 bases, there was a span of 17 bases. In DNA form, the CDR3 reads TGTGCCAGCAGCTTAAGGGGGGGGGACGGTAACTACGAGCAGTACTTC. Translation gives CASSLRGGDGNYEQYF.

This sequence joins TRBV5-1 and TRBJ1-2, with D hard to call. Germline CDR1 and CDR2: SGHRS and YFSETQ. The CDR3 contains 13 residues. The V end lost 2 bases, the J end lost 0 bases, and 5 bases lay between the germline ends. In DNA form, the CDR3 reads TGCGCCAGCAGCTTTACGGCTAACTATGGCTACACCTTC. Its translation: CASSFTANYGYTF.

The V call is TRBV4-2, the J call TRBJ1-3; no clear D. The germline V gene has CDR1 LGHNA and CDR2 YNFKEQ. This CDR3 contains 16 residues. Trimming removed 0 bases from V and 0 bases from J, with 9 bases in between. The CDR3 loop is CASSQEGSGSGNTIYF. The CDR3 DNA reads TGTGCCAGCAGCCAAGAAGGTTCGGGCTCTGGAAACACCATATATTTT.

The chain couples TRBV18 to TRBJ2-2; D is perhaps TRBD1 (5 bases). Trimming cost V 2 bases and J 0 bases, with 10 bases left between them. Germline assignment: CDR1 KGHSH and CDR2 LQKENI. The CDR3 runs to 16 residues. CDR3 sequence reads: CASSPVDKPNTGELFF. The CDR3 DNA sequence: TGTGCCAGCTCACCAGTGGACAAACCGAACACCGGGGAGCTGTTTTTT.

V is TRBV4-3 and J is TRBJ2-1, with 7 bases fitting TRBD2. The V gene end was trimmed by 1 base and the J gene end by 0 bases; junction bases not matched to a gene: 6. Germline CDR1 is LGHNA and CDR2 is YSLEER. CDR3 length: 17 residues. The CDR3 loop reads CASSQAAGQSSYNEQFF. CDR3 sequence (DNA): TGCGCCAGCAGCCAAGCAGCGGGGCAGAGCTCCTACAATGAGCAGTTCTTC.

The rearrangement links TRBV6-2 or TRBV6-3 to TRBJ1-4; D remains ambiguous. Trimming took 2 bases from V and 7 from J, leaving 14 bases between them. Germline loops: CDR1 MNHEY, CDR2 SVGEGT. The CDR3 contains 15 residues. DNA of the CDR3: TGTGCCAGCAGTTACACCCCGGTTCGCGGTGAAAAACTGTTTTTT. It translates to CASSYTPVRGEKLFF.